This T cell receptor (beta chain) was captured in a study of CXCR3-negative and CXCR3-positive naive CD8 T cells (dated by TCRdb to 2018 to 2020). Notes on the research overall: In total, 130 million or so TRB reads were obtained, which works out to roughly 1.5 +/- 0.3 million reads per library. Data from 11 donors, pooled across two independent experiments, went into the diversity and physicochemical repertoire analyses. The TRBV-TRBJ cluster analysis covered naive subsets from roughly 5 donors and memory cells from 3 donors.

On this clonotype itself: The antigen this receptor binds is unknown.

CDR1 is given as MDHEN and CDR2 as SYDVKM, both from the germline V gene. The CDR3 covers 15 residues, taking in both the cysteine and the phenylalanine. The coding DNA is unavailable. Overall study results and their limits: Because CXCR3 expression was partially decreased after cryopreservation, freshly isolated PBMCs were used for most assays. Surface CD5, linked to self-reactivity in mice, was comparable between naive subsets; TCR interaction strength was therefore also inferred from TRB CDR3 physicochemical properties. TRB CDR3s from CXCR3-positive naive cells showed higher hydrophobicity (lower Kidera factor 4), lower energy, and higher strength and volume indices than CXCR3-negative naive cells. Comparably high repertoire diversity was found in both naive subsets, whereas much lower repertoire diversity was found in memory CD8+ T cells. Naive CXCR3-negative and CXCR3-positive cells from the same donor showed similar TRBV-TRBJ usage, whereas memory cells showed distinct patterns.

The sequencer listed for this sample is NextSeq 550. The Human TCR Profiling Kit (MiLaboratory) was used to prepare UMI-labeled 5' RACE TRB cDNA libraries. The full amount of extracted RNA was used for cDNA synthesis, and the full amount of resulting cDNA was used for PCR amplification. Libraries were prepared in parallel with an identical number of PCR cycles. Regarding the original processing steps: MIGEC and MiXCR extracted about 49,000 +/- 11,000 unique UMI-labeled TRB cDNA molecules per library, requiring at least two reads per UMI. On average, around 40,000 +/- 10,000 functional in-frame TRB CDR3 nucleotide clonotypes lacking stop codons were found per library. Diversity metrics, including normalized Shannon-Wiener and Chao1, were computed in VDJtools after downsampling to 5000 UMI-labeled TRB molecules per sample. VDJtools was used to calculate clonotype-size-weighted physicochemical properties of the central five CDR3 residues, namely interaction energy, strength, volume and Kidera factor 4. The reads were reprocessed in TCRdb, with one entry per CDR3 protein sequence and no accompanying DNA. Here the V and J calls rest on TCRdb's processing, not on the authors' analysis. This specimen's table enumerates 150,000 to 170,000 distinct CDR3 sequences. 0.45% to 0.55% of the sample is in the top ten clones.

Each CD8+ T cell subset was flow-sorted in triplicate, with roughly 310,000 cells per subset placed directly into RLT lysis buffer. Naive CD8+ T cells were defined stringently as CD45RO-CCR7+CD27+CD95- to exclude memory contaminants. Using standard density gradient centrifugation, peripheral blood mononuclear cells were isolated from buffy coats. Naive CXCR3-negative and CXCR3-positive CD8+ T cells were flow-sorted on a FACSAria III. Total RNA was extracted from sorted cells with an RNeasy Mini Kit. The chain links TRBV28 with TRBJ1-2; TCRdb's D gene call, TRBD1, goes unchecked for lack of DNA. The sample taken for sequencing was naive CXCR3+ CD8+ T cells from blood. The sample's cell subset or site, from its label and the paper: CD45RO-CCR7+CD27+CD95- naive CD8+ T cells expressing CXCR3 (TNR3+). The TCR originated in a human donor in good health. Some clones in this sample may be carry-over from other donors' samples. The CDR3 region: CASSFGGTLNYGYTF.